A selection of T cell receptor beta chains follows, all from one sample in a study of early T cells in non-severe SARS-CoV-2 infection. Using its own MiXCR run on the 5' RACE reads, TCRdb lists one record per CDR3 protein. In the table there are 45,000 or so distinct CDR3 sequences, roughly 11% of which are singletons. Sequencing was done on a sample of whole blood. The receptors stem from an adult who was a healthcare worker with PCR-confirmed SARS-CoV-2 infection or an uninfected control (not recorded which). The CDR3 runs from the conserved cysteine through the conserved F or W. Each record gives: V gene, J gene, D gene, clone size, CDR3 protein, CDR3 DNA. The D gene is left open where the match is weak. Size tells how often a clone was seen (once, few, many) or the class of an expanded clone, and some rows leave it out.

TRBV12-3/TRBV12-4	TRBJ1-4	-	few	CASSPPGGGKLFF	TGTGCCAGCAGTCCCCCGGGGGGTGGAAAACTGTTTTTT
TRBV7-2	TRBJ2-7	-	few	CASSLTNSYEQYF	TGTGCCAGCAGCTTAACTAACTCCTACGAGCAGTACTTC
TRBV29-1	TRBJ1-5	-	many	CSVGDSNQPQHF	TGCAGCGTAGGAGATAGCAATCAGCCCCAGCATTTT
TRBV7-3	TRBJ1-1	TRBD1	many	CASSLGTVNTEAFF	TGTGCCAGCAGCTTAGGGACAGTGAACACTGAAGCTTTCTTT
TRBV4-1	TRBJ1-5	-	-	CASSQVPEQPQHF	TGCGCCAGCAGCCAAGTTCCGGAACAGCCCCAGCATTTT
TRBV7-3	TRBJ2-7	-	many	CASSFGRTYEQYF	TGTGCCAGCAGCTTTGGCAGAACCTACGAGCAGTACTTC
TRBV19	TRBJ2-3	-	many	CASSISAGFQRTDTQYF	TGTGCCAGTAGTATATCGGCCGGGTTTCAAAGGACAGATACGCAGTATTTT
TRBV2	TRBJ2-3	TRBD2	-	CASRPRLATDTQYF	TGTGCCAGCAGGCCCAGACTAGCGACAGATACGCAGTATTTT
TRBV4-3	TRBJ2-7	-	many	CASSQERSPPHYEQYF	TGCGCCAGCAGCCAAGAGAGAAGCCCCCCCCACTACGAGCAGTACTTC
TRBV20-1	TRBJ2-7	TRBD1	few	CSALLQGLTYEQYF	TGCAGTGCCCTCTTACAGGGGCTCACCTACGAGCAGTACTTC
TRBV14	TRBJ2-2	-	few	CASSQGPSNTGELFF	TGTGCCAGCAGCCAAGGTCCCTCTAACACCGGGGAGCTGTTTTTT
TRBV29-1	TRBJ2-7	TRBD1	-	CSSTGQDYEQYF	TGCAGCTCCACGGGACAGGACTACGAGCAGTACTTC
TRBV10-3	TRBJ1-5	TRBD1	-	CAISAQGINNQPQHF	TGTGCCATCAGCGCACAGGGGATTAACAATCAGCCCCAGCATTTT
TRBV15	TRBJ2-2	TRBD1	-	CATSRGQGAYTGELFF	TGTGCCACCAGCAGGGGACAGGGGGCTTATACCGGGGAGCTGTTTTTT
TRBV4-3	TRBJ1-2	TRBD1	many	CASSQDYTGGHYGYTF	TGCGCCAGCAGCCAAGATTACACAGGGGGGCACTATGGCTACACCTTC
TRBV5-6	TRBJ1-1	TRBD1	-	CASSSRQGGTEAFF	TGTGCCAGCAGCAGCCGACAGGGAGGCACTGAAGCTTTCTTT
TRBV5-6	TRBJ2-5	-	many	CASSLRGMKTQYF	TGTGCCAGCAGCTTGCGGGGTATGAAGACCCAGTACTTC
TRBV11-2	TRBJ1-2	-	many	CASSLDSGAGLLYGYTF	TGTGCCAGCAGCTTAGACTCTGGGGCAGGGTTGCTATATGGCTACACCTTC
TRBV7-9	TRBJ2-5	TRBD2	-	CASSLSGGGKETQYF	TGTGCCAGCAGCTTATCCGGCGGGGGGAAAGAGACCCAGTACTTC
TRBV7-8	TRBJ1-1	-	-	CASSLRQGLGTEAFF	TGTGCCAGCAGCTTACGGCAGGGGCTAGGGACTGAAGCTTTCTTT
TRBV29-1	TRBJ2-6	TRBD1	-	CSGQGSGANVLTF	TGCAGCGGACAGGGCTCTGGGGCCAACGTCCTGACTTTC
TRBV7-2	TRBJ2-7	-	few	CASSLPGKGEQYF	TGTGCCAGCAGCTTACCGGGGAAAGGGGAGCAGTACTTC
TRBV7-8	TRBJ1-1	TRBD1	many	CASSSKGGGSTEAFF	TGTGCCAGCAGTTCCAAAGGGGGCGGGAGTACTGAAGCTTTCTTT
TRBV18	TRBJ2-1	-	few	CASSPRSGPDNEQFF	TGTGCCAGCTCACCACGGAGCGGGCCCGACAATGAGCAGTTCTTC
TRBV20-1	TRBJ2-1	TRBD1	-	CSFRSGQGVDEQFF	TGCAGTTTTCGTTCAGGACAGGGTGTGGATGAGCAGTTCTTC
TRBV7-9	TRBJ2-7	-	few	CASSDGTYEQYF	TGTGCCAGCTCGGACGGGACCTACGAGCAGTACTTC
TRBV27	TRBJ1-1	TRBD1	many	CASSTRTGPTEAFF	TGTGCCAGCAGCACCCGGACAGGGCCCACTGAAGCTTTCTTT
TRBV7-3	TRBJ2-7	-	-	CASSLGPAGTYEQYF	TGTGCCAGCAGCTTAGGTCCAGCAGGGACCTACGAGCAGTACTTC
TRBV7-6	TRBJ2-3	-	many	CASSLGGWGTDTQYF	TGTGCCAGCAGCTTGGGGGGCTGGGGCACAGATACGCAGTATTTT
TRBV10-3	TRBJ1-5	-	-	CANSQDRTNQPQHF	TGTGCCAACTCCCAGGACAGAACTAATCAGCCCCAGCATTTT
TRBV11-2	TRBJ2-1	-	many	CASSLGTLGYNEQFF	TGTGCCAGCAGCTTAGGAACCCTGGGGTACAATGAGCAGTTCTTC
TRBV7-9	TRBJ2-3	-	few	CASAVGLGTDTQYF	TGTGCCAGCGCAGTAGGGTTGGGCACAGATACGCAGTATTTT
TRBV11-1	TRBJ1-1	-	few	CASSPRPGALVGAFF	TGTGCCAGCAGCCCACGTCCGGGGGCCTTGGTTGGAGCTTTCTTT
TRBV9	TRBJ2-5	TRBD1	medium-sized	CASSVAYRGETQYF	TGTGCCAGCAGCGTAGCGTACAGGGGTGAGACCCAGTACTTC
TRBV4-3	TRBJ2-3	-	-	CASSQEGTDTQYF	TGCGCCAGCAGCCAAGAAGGCACAGATACGCAGTATTTT
TRBV6-2/TRBV6-3	TRBJ2-6	-	-	CASSWFSGANVLTF	TGTGCCAGCTCCTGGTTCTCTGGGGCCAACGTCCTGACTTTC
TRBV24-1	TRBJ2-5	-	many	CATSESGSGTQYF	TGTGCCACCAGTGAGTCGGGATCCGGGACCCAGTACTTC
TRBV11-2	TRBJ2-7	-	-	CASSPWGGGEQYF	TGTGCCAGCAGCCCCTGGGGGGGCGGCGAGCAGTACTTC
TRBV7-2	TRBJ2-5	-	-	CASSLSRAETQYF	TGTGCCAGCAGCTTAAGCAGGGCGGAGACCCAGTACTTC
TRBV5-1	TRBJ2-5	-	many	CASSSDTVQETQYF	TGCGCCAGCAGCTCCGACACCGTCCAAGAGACCCAGTACTTC
TRBV7-2	TRBJ1-5	-	-	CASSLGPPKGMSQHF	TGTGCCAGCAGCTTAGGCCCGCCTAAGGGAATGTCCCAGCATTTT
TRBV7-2	TRBJ2-7	-	many	CASSFGAEQYF	TGTGCCAGCAGCTTTGGGGCCGAGCAGTACTTC
TRBV13	TRBJ2-7	TRBD1	-	CASSDTGVRDEQYF	TGTGCCAGCAGCGATACAGGGGTAAGGGACGAGCAGTACTTC
TRBV12-3/TRBV12-4	TRBJ1-1	-	-	CASAVITEAFF	TGTGCCAGCGCCGTAATTACTGAAGCTTTCTTT
TRBV11-1	TRBJ1-5	-	many	CASSRRGNNQPQHF	TGTGCCAGCAGCCGCAGGGGAAACAATCAGCCCCAGCATTTT
TRBV2	TRBJ1-2	-	-	CASSESRAYGYTF	TGTGCCAGCAGTGAATCCAGGGCCTATGGCTACACCTTC
TRBV6-2/TRBV6-3	TRBJ2-4	-	many	CASSYPTVTGTAKNIQYF	TGTGCCAGCAGTTACCCGACAGTAACCGGAACAGCCAAAAACATTCAGTACTTC
TRBV7-9	TRBJ1-1	-	many	CASSFGINTEAFF	TGTGCCAGCAGCTTCGGCATTAACACTGAAGCTTTCTTT
TRBV12-3/TRBV12-4	TRBJ1-2	-	-	CASSSRTPNYGYTF	TGTGCCAGCAGTTCCCGTACTCCTAACTATGGCTACACCTTC
TRBV9	TRBJ1-2	TRBD1	once	CASSPRGPDRGGYGYTF	TGTGCCAGCAGCCCTAGAGGTCCGGACAGGGGTGGCTATGGCTACACCTTC
TRBV6-5	TRBJ2-7	-	many	CASSYAQGSYEQYF	TGTGCCAGCAGTTACGCCCAGGGCTCCTACGAGCAGTACTTC
TRBV19	TRBJ2-7	TRBD1	-	CASTDARTGQYEQYF	TGTGCCAGTACCGACGCTCGGACAGGGCAATACGAGCAGTACTTC
TRBV20-1	TRBJ2-3	-	few	CSAPSLRGVADTQYF	TGCAGTGCCCCGTCCCTCCGGGGAGTCGCAGATACGCAGTATTTT
TRBV10-1	TRBJ1-1	-	few	CASSEGGTEAFF	TGCGCCAGCAGTGAGGGGGGGACTGAAGCTTTCTTT
TRBV7-9	TRBJ1-1	-	many	CAGWTGGAEAFF	TGTGCCGGGTGGACGGGAGGGGCTGAAGCTTTCTTT
TRBV15	TRBJ2-3	-	-	CATSRGTLDTQYF	TGTGCCACCAGCAGAGGGACTTTGGATACGCAGTATTTT
TRBV27	TRBJ1-5	-	-	CASRRGESNQPQHF	TGTGCCAGCCGCAGGGGCGAAAGCAATCAGCCCCAGCATTTT
TRBV14	TRBJ2-2	TRBD1	many	CASSLRGQATGELFF	TGTGCCAGCAGCCTTAGGGGACAGGCCACCGGGGAGCTGTTTTTT
TRBV6-5	TRBJ2-1	-	-	CASRAGGGEQFF	TGTGCCAGCAGGGCAGGGGGGGGTGAGCAGTTCTTC
TRBV7-2	TRBJ1-2	-	few	CASSSSGDSYGYTF	TGTGCCAGCAGCTCCTCCGGGGACTCCTATGGCTACACCTTC